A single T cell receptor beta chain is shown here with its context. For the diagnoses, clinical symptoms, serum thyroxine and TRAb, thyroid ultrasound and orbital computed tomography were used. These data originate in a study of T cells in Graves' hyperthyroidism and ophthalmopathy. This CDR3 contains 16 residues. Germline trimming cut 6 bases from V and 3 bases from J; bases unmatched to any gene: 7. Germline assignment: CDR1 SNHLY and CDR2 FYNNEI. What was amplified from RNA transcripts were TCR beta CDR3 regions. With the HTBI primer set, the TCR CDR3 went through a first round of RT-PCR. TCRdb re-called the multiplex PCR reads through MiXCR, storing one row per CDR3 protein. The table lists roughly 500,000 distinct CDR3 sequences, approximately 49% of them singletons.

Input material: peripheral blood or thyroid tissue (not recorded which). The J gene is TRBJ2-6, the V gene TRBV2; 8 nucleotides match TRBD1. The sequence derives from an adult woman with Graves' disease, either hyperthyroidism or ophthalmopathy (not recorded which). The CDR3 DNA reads TGTGCCAGCAGGAACCAGGGGGCAAGTGGGGCCAACGTCCTGACTTTC. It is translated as CASRNQGASGANVLTF.